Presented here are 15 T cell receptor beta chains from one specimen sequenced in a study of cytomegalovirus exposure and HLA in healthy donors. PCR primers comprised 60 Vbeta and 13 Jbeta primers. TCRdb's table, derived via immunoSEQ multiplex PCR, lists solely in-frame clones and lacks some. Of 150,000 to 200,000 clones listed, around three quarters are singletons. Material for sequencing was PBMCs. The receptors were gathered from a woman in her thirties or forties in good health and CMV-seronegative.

As DNA, the CDR3 is TGTGCCAGCAGTCTGGCTAGGGGGAACAGGGGTTCACCCCTCCACTTT. Translating it yields CASSLARGNRGSPLHF. V is TRBV27 and J is TRBJ1-6; TRBD1 matches at 7 bases. The CDR3 has 16 amino acids. V shed 5 bases, J shed 9 bases, and the junction held 13 bases outside the gene matches. Germline loops: CDR1 MNHEY, CDR2 SMNVEV (reference sequence).

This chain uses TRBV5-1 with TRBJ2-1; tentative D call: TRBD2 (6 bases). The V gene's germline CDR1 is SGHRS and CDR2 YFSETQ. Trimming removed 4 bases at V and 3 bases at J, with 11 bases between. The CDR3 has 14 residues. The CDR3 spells CASSRSAGYNEQFF. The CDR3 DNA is TGCGCCAGCAGCCGGTCAGCGGGCTACAATGAGCAGTTCTTC.

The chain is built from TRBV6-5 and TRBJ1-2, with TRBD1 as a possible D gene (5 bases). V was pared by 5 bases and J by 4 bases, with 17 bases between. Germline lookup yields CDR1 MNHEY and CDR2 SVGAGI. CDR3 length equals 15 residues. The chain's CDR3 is CASSPMEGRFYGYTF. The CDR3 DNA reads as TGTGCCAGCAGTCCCATGGAGGGGCGGTTCTATGGCTACACCTTC.

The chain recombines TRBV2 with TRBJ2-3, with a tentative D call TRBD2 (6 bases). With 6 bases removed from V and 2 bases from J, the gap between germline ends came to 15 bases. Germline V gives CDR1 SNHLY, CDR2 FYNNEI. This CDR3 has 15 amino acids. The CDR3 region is CASRNQRAATDTQYF. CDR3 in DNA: TGTGCCAGCAGAAATCAGCGGGCGGCCACAGATACGCAGTATTTT.

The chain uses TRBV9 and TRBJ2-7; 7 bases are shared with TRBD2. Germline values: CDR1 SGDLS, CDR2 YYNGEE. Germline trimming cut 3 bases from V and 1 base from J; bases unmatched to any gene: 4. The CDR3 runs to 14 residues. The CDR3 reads CASSARLASYEQYF. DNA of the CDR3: TGTGCCAGCAGCGCAAGACTAGCTTCCTACGAGCAGTACTTC.

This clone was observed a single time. CDR3 sequence (DNA): TGTGCCAGCAGTTCGGACAGGGGGACTGAAGCTTTCTTT. It is translated as CASSSDRGTEAFF. The J gene is TRBJ1-1, the V gene TRBV6-5; 10 nucleotides match TRBD1. CDR1 MNHEY and CDR2 SVGAGI come from the germline V gene. There are 13 residues in the CDR3. V lost 4 bases and J lost 5; bases outside the gene matches: 1.

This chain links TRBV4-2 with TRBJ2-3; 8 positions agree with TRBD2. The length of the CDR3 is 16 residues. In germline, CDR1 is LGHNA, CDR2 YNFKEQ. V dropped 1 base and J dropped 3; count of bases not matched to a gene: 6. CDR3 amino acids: CASSQVSGGATDTQYF. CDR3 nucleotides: TGTGCCAGCAGCCAAGTTTCCGGGGGGGCGACAGATACGCAGTATTTT.

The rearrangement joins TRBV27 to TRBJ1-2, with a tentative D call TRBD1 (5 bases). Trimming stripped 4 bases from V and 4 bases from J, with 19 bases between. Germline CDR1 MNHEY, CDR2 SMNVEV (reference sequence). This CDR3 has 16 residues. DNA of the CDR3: TGTGCCAGCAGTTGGGGGGGTAGGACGGGGTCCTATGGCTACACCTTC. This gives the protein CASSWGGRTGSYGYTF.

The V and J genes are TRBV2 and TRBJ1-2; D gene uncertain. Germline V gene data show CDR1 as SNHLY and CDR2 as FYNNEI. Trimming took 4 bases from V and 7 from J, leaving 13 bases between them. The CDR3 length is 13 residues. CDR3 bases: TGTGCCAGCAGTGTGAGCGCGGGCACTGGCTACACCTTC. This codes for CASSVSAGTGYTF.

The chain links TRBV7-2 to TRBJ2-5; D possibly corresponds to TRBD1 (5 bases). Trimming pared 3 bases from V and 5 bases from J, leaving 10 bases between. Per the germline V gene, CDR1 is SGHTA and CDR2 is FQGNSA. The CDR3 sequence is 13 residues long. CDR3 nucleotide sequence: TGTGCCAGCAGCTTCTCTAGGGGTGAGACCCAGTACTTC. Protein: CASSFSRGETQYF.

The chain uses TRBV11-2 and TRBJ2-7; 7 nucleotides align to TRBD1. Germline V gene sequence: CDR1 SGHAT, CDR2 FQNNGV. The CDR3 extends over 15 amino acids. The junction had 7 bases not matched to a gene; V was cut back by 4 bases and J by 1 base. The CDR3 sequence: CASSSHRGQSYEQYF. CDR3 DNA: TGTGCCAGCAGCTCTCACAGGGGACAGTCCTACGAGCAGTACTTC.

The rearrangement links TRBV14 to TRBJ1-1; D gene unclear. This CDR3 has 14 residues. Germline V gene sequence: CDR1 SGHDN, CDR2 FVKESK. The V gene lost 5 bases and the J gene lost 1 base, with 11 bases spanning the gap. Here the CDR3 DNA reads TGTGCCAGCAGCACGCAGCTAGAGAACACTGAAGCTTTCTTT. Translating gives CASSTQLENTEAFF.

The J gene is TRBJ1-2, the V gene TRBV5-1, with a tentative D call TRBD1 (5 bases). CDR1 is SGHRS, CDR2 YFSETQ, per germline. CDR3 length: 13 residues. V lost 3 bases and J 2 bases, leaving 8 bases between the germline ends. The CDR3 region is CASSSQENYGYTF. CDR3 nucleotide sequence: TGCGCCAGCAGCTCACAGGAGAACTATGGCTACACCTTC.

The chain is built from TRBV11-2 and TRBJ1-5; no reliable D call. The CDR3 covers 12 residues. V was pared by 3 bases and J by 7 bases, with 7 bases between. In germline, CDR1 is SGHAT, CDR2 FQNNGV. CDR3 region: CASSFSGQPQHF. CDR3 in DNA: TGTGCCAGCAGCTTTTCGGGACAGCCCCAGCATTTT.

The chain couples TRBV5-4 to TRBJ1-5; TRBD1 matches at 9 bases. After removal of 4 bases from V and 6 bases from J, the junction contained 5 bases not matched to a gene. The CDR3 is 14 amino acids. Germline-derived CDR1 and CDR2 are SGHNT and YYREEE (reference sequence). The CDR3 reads CASSTGTGSQPQHF. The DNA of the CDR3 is TGTGCCAGCAGCACCGGGACAGGGAGTCAGCCCCAGCATTTT.